This TCR beta chain was captured by sequencing in a study of technical replicates of blood from a handful of donors. This CDR3 is 13 amino acids long. CDR1 SGHDN and CDR2 FVKESK come from the germline V gene. Trimming cost V 4 bases and J 9 bases; bases outside gene matches: 4. The data were produced by immunoSEQ multiplex PCR, yet TCRdb's version contains in-frame clones alone and is incomplete. The data show 55,000 to 75,000 clones, about 94% seen once. V gene TRBV14 combines with J gene TRBJ1-5, with TRBD1 matching 9 bases. This sequence originates from a human donor in good health. Some clones in this sample may be carry-over from other donors' samples. The specimen sequenced was PBMCs. The CDR3 DNA reads as TGTGCCAGCAGCCTCGGACAGGGGAGGCCCCAGCATTTT. Translated, it gives CASSLGQGRPQHF. Combining the CDR3 with reference TRBV14 and TRBJ1-5 gives the whole variable domain EAGVTQFPSHSVIEKGQTVTLRCDPISGHDNLYWYRRVMGKEIKFLLHFVKESKQDESGMPNNRFLAERTGGTYSTLKVQPAELEDSGVYFCASSLGQGRPQHFGDGTRLSIL.